This TCR beta chain emerged from a study of blood T cell repertoires in COVID-19. Study-wide background: Acute and convalescent COVID-19 specimens originated in the United States, Italy and Spain. PBMCs, B-cell-depleted T cells, or T cells provided the cDNA or gDNA that made up the material.

The V gene's germline CDR1 is SEHNR and CDR2 FQNEAQ (reference sequence). Trimming took off 4 bases at V and 4 bases at J, with 11 bases between the two ends. The CDR3 extends over 14 amino acids. Authors' methods: Reference gene primer amplification in the assay estimated nucleated cell counts. TCRdb's copy holds only in-frame clones and misses some; the assay was immunoSEQ multiplex PCR. V and J calls plus clone size are reproduced from that table; the DNA served to infer D and trimming. The sample contains some 260,000 clones, approximately 80% of which appear only once. This chain connects TRBV7-9 to TRBJ2-1; D may be TRBD2 (5 bases). The sample was peripheral blood. The source is a man of 80 years or more with acute or convalescent COVID-19. CDR3 amino acids: CASSWLDSYNEQFF. The CDR3, as DNA: TGTGCCAGCAGCTGGTTGGACTCATACAATGAGCAGTTCTTC.